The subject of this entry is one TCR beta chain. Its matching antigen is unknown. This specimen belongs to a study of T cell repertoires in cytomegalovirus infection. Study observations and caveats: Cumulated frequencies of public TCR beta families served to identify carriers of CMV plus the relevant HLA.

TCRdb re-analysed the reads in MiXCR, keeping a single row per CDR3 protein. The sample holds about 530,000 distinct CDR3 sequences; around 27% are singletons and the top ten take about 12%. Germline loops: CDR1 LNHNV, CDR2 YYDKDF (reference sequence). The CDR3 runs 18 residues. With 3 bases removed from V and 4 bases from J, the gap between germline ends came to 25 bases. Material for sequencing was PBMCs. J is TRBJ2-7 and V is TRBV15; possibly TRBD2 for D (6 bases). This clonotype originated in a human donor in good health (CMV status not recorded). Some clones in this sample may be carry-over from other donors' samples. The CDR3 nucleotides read TGTGCCACCAGCAGGGCCGGTCGGCTAGCGCCTGGCGGTTACGAGCAGTACTTC. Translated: CATSRAGRLAPGGYEQYF.